The entry below describes one T cell receptor beta chain. Its antigen is as yet unknown. There are 16 residues in the CDR3. Trimming shortened V by 3 bases and J by 0 bases, and 14 bases separated the two germline ends. Per germline, CDR1 MGHRA and CDR2 YSYEKL. A multiplex PCR was run with 60 Vbeta primers and 13 Jbeta primers. Sequencing was performed with immunoSEQ multiplex PCR; in TCRdb, only in-frame clones are kept and a portion is missing. The table lists roughly 60,000 clones, about 80% of them singletons. These data come from a study of cytomegalovirus exposure and HLA in healthy donors. General study results and limits: Cytomegalovirus-associated TCR beta chains were listed, numbering 150 to 200. Further analysis, carried out later, found HLA-associated TCR beta chains more clonally expanded than equally common other chains.

The clonotype was recovered from a woman aged 40 to 49 in good health and CMV-seropositive. The specimen was PBMCs. The chain uses TRBV4-1 and TRBJ1-2; D is ambiguous. The CDR3 nucleotides are TGCGCCAGCAGCCAGTCCCGAGGCGTAGCTAACTATGGCTACACCTTC. This codes for CASSQSRGVANYGYTF.